This T cell receptor (beta chain) was sequenced during a study of CD8 T cells in ankylosing spondylitis. The study, taken as a whole, reports: What appeared characteristic of ankylosing spondylitis blood was a TCR beta motif of fewer than ten highly homologous variants. Reports say disease-linked clones showed up significantly more in matched ankylosing spondylitis synovial fluid.

This CDR3 region has 14 residues. The V end lost 0 bases, the J end lost 4 bases, and 9 bases lay between the germline ends. The germline gives CDR1 KGHSH, CDR2 LQKENI. With respect to this clonotype: The antigen is not known.

TCRdb passed the 5' RACE reads through MiXCR, listing each CDR3 protein once. The sample includes roughly 250,000 distinct CDR3 sequences, 10% to 13% seen only once; the top ten take 2.6%. This clonotype was obtained from a male donor with ankylosing spondylitis or in good health (not recorded which). The V gene is TRBV18, the J gene TRBJ1-2; D is ambiguous. The material sequenced was blood, either unsorted or a sorted T cell fraction (not recorded which). In DNA form, the CDR3 reads TGTGCCAGCTCACCACCGTCCAGCGGCTATGGCTACACCTTC. Translated, it gives CASSPPSSGYGYTF.